This entry lists 2 T cell receptor beta chains sequenced from one sample in a study of identical twins. TCRdb called the 5' RACE reads again in MiXCR, with one record for every CDR3 protein. Altogether about 530,000 distinct CDR3 sequences are present, 20% to 25% being singletons, with the ten largest covering approximately 0.48%. Separately, the same data were catalogued under a study of yellow fever vaccine responses in identical twins.

The specimen sequenced was CD4+ T cells sorted from blood. The receptors shown here come from a woman between 18 and 29 years old in good health.

CDR3 nucleotides: TGTGCCACAGTCGGACAGGGTGTTACTTCACCCCTCCACTTT. This translates into CATVGQGVTSPLHF. This rearrangement joins TRBV6-6 to TRBJ1-6, with 8 bases lining up with TRBD1. The CDR3 spans 14 residues. Germline CDR1 MNHNY, CDR2 SVGAGI (reference sequence). V trimming: 10 bases; J trimming: 9 bases; junction bases outside the gene matches: 11.

The V call is TRBV5-5, the J call TRBJ2-2, with 8 bases identical to TRBD1. V was pared by 0 bases and J by 6 bases, with 10 bases of the junction left unmatched. The length of the CDR3 is 17 residues. The germline V gene encodes CDR1 SGHKS and CDR2 YYEKEE (reference sequence). The CDR3 region has the DNA TGTGCCAGCAGCTTGGGTCTGGGCCAGGGGGCTTCCGGGGAGCTGTTTTTT. This sequence encodes CASSLGLGQGASGELFF.